This TCR beta chain appears in the sequencing data of a study of T cells in Graves' hyperthyroidism and ophthalmopathy. Background on the study: Specimen type is peripheral blood, collected at initial diagnosis prior to any treatment. Overall study results and limits: Blood also held most thyroid clonotypes expanded beyond 0.001.

With 6 bases removed from V and 7 bases from J, the gap between germline ends came to 19 bases. The CDR3 is 14 residues long. Germline assignment: CDR1 DFQATT and CDR2 SNEGSKA (reference sequence). This clonotype occurred many times. What it binds is unknown. What was amplified from RNA transcripts were TCR beta CDR3 regions. A set of HTBI primers served as the primers for a first-round RT-PCR of the TCR CDR3. One entry per CDR3 protein, called by TCRdb with MiXCR from the multiplex PCR reads. The table shows around 690,000 distinct CDR3 sequences, with 17% occurring only once. Diagnosis rested on symptoms, serum thyroxine and TRAb, thyroid ultrasound, and orbital computed tomography.

This clonotype originated in a man aged 45-65 years with Graves' hyperthyroidism. The specimen sequenced was blood. The chain has TRBV20-1 and TRBJ1-5; perhaps TRBD1 as D (5 bases). This CDR3 reads CSAEERGAGQPQHF. DNA of the CDR3: TGCAGTGCCGAAGAGCGGGGCGCGGGGCAGCCCCAGCATTTT.